The next 20 T cell receptor beta chains were all read from a single sample in a study of tissue T cells after allogeneic stem cell transplantation. Described time point: mouse harvest day 14 after allogeneic transplant. Mouse grafts combined 10^7 T-cell-depleted bone marrow cells with 10^6 splenic CD5+ T cells. Clones were read by immunoSEQ multiplex PCR, and TCRdb kept only the in-frame ones, dropping some. The table shows about 4,900 clones, with over 40% occurring only once. Input material: gut tissue. The receptors stem from a female BALB/c mouse given C57BL/6 T cells with graft-versus-host disease after an allogeneic hematopoietic cell transplant.

For this clone: Germline and genes here are mouse. The CDR3 sequence: CASSFRGDTEVFF. CDR3 DNA, as far as it was read: TGTGCCAGCAGTTTTCGGGGGGACACAGAAGTCTTC. This chain connects TRBV15 to TRBJ1-1; D might be TRBD1 (5 bases). Read coverage stops 1 residue before the CDR3 terminus; the germline J gene supplies the remainder. The CDR3 extends over 13 amino acids. Per the germline V gene, CDR1 is SGHND and CDR2 is FRSKSL. V was clipped by 3 bases and J by 3 bases, with 8 bases between them.

Remarks on this clone: Germline and genes here are mouse. The CDR3 is cut off 1 residue early in the read; its end comes from the germline J gene. The V and J genes are TRBV26 and TRBJ2-7, with no clear D. Germline loops: CDR1 KGHPV, CDR2 FQNQEV (reference sequence). The V and J ends lost 4 bases and 3 bases respectively, with 10 bases between them. This CDR3 comprises 13 residues. CDR3 DNA (partial): TGTGCCAGCAGTCGCAACGCCCTCTATGAACAGTAC. Translated, it gives CASSRNALYEQY. The whole CDR3 protein is CASSRNALYEQYF.

This clone has just one count. The listed genes are named as in mouse. The CDR3 extends 1 residue past the end of the read, so its final part is completed from the germline J gene. V usage is TRBV1 and J usage is TRBJ2-4; TRBD1 matches at 10 bases. The germline CDR1 and CDR2 sequences are NSQYPW and LRSPGD (reference sequence). With 3 bases clipped from V and 0 bases from J, the junction kept 3 bases outside the gene matches. This CDR3 has 16 residues. CDR3 region: CTCSARDRGSQNTLYF. The CDR3 DNA, read in part, is TGCACCTGCAGTGCCCGGGACAGGGGTAGTCAAAACACCTTGTAC.

Of note for this clone: The gene symbols are mouse symbols. The read stops 1 residue short of the end of the CDR3; the missing end is completed from the germline J gene. V gene TRBV3 combines with J gene TRBJ2-4; D possibly matches TRBD1 or TRBD2 (6 bases each). Trimming pared 5 bases from V and 3 bases from J, leaving 9 bases between. The CDR3 spans 13 residues. CDR1 is SNHLY, CDR2 FYNGKV, per germline (reference sequence). This chain's CDR3 is CASSPGGQNTLYF. CDR3 DNA, as far as it was read: TGTGCCAGCAGCCCCGGGGGCCAAAACACCTTGTAC.

This clone was recorded a few times. Genes and germline are mouse. The CDR3 is cut off 1 residue early in the read; its end comes from the germline J gene. V is TRBV13-1 and J is TRBJ1-3, with TRBD1 matching over 7 bases. After removal of 0 bases from V and 0 bases from J, the junction contained 3 bases not matched to a gene. The germline gives CDR1 NSHNY, CDR2 SYGAGN. The length of the CDR3 is 16 residues. CDR3 protein: CASSDETGNSGNTLYF. Incomplete CDR3 DNA: TGTGCCAGCAGTGATGAGACAGGGAATTCTGGAAATACGCTCTAT.

As for this clone: Here the gene names and germline are mouse. The read halts 1 residue ahead of the CDR3 end, with the missing end drawn from the germline J gene. This chain links TRBV26 with TRBJ2-3; D not resolved. V was clipped by 2 bases and J by 0 bases, with 6 bases between them. Germline values: CDR1 KGHPV, CDR2 FQNQEV (reference sequence). This CDR3 has 14 residues. The CDR3 protein is CASSLLSSAETLYF. The CDR3 DNA, read in part, is TGTGCCAGCAGTCTGCTTTCTAGTGCAGAAACGCTGTAT.

In regard to this clone: The gene names here belong to mouse. The read stops 1 residue short of the end of the CDR3; the missing end is completed from the germline J gene. The rearrangement joins TRBV13-2 to TRBJ2-1, with a weak D call TRBD1 (6 bases). Germline values: CDR1 NNHNN, CDR2 SYGAGS (reference sequence). CDR3 length equals 13 residues. Trimming removed 0 bases at V and 6 bases at J, with 7 bases between. The part of the CDR3 DNA that was read is TGTGCCAGCGGTGATGGGACAGTTGCTGAGCAGTTC. Its translation is CASGDGTVAEQF. The entire CDR3 sequence reads CASGDGTVAEQFF.

This clone was seen a handful of times. The gene symbols are mouse symbols. The CDR3 is cut off 1 residue early in the read; its end comes from the germline J gene. The genes are TRBV15 and TRBJ2-7, with TRBD2 matching over 7 bases. Germline CDR1 SGHND, CDR2 FRSKSL. J lost 5 bases, V lost 5 bases, and 0 bases had no gene match. The CDR3 length is 11 residues. The CDR3 bases that were read are TGTGCCAGCAGTCTGGGGGATGAACAGTAC. Its protein product is CASSLGDEQY. In full, the CDR3 is CASSLGDEQYF.

Concerning this clone itself: Gene names follow the mouse nomenclature. The read falls 1 residue short of the CDR3 end, and the missing part is taken from the germline J gene. The V and J genes are TRBV17 and TRBJ2-4; 7 positions agree with TRBD2. This CDR3 spans 15 amino acids. V shed 4 bases, J shed 0 bases, and the junction held 4 bases outside the gene matches. Germline loops: CDR1 MNHDT, CDR2 YYDKIL. The sequenced part of the CDR3 DNA is TGTGCTAGCAGTACGGGGGGGTATAGTCAAAACACCTTGTAC. It specifies CASSTGGYSQNTLY. The full CDR3 reads CASSTGGYSQNTLYF. Combining the CDR3 with reference TRBV17 and TRBJ2-4 gives the whole variable domain DTTVKQNPRYKLARVGKPVNLICSQTMNHDTMYWYQKKPNQAPKLLLFYYDKILNREADTFEKFQSSRPNNSFCSLYIGSAGLEYSAMYLCASSTGGYSQNTLYFGAGTRLSVL.

This clone was observed a few times. Gene names denote mouse genes. The CDR3 extends 1 residue past the end of the read, so its final part is completed from the germline J gene. This chain links TRBV20 with TRBJ2-7; 7 positions match TRBD1. V lost 0 bases to trimming and J lost 7 bases; unmatched junction nucleotides: 3. The CDR3 has 12 amino acids. Germline assignment: CDR1 GFQATS and CDR2 STVNSAI. The CDR3 loop reads CGAREAGGEQYF. CDR3 DNA, as far as it was read: TGTGGTGCTAGGGAAGCAGGGGGAGAACAGTAC.

Details on this clone: All gene names here are mouse names. With the read ending 1 residue before the CDR3 end, the germline J gene is used to fill in that end. The rearrangement links TRBV12-2 to TRBJ2-5; 10 positions match TRBD2. CDR3 length equals 15 residues. V was pared by 3 bases and J by 2 bases, with 4 bases of the junction left unmatched. CDR1 SGHLS and CDR2 HYDKME come from the germline V gene. The chain's CDR3 is CASSYRDWGQDTQYF. The CDR3 bases that were read are TGTGCCAGCTCTTACCGGGACTGGGGCCAAGACACCCAGTAC.

In the case of this clone: Gene names follow the mouse nomenclature. The read falls 1 residue short of the CDR3 end, and the missing part is taken from the germline J gene. The chain couples TRBV26 to TRBJ1-1, with a tentative D call TRBD1 (5 bases). V was pared by 2 bases and J by 2 bases, with 9 bases between. The CDR3 is made up of 14 amino acids. The germline V gene has CDR1 KGHPV and CDR2 FQNQEV (reference sequence). CDR3 DNA, as far as it was read: TGTGCCAGCAGTCTGCAGGGACTTAACACAGAAGTCTTC. It codes for CASSLQGLNTEVF. The entire CDR3 protein reads CASSLQGLNTEVFF.

This clone has only a few counts. Genes and germline are mouse. This CDR3 is CASSQGQGTEVFF. The covered CDR3 bases are TGTGCCAGCAGTCAAGGACAGGGCACAGAAGTCTTC. This rearrangement joins TRBV26 to TRBJ1-1, with 8 nucleotides matching TRBD1. The sequence runs out 1 residue before the end of the CDR3; the remainder is reconstructed from the germline J gene. Trimming cost V 4 bases and J 4 bases; bases outside gene matches: 2. This CDR3 has 13 amino acids. Looked up from germline, CDR1 is KGHPV and CDR2 is FQNQEV (reference sequence).

As regards this clone: The listed genes are named as in mouse. The read ends 1 residue shy of where the CDR3 ends; the end is completed using the germline J gene. V gene TRBV3 combines with J gene TRBJ1-3; tentative D call: TRBD1 (6 bases). CDR1 is SNHLY, CDR2 FYNGKV, per germline (reference sequence). This CDR3 has 14 residues. With 1 base removed from V and 3 bases from J, the gap between germline ends came to 7 bases. The CDR3 loop reads CASSLVRGGNTLYF. CDR3 bases read: TGTGCCAGCAGCTTAGTCAGGGGTGGAAATACGCTCTAT.

About this clone itself: Germline and genes here are mouse. The CDR3 goes on 1 residue after the read ends, and that part is filled in from the germline J gene. J is TRBJ1-1 and V is TRBV5, with 9 bases aligning to TRBD1. Germline-derived CDR1 and CDR2 are LGHNA and YNLKQL (reference sequence). Trimming took 4 bases from V and 3 from J; bases not matched to a gene: 3. This CDR3 is built from 14 residues. Incomplete CDR3 DNA: TGTGCCAGCAGCCTCCGGGACAGGGACACAGAAGTCTTC. Translating gives CASSLRDRDTEVF. The full CDR3 sequence reads CASSLRDRDTEVFF.

Comments on this clone: The germline and genes are mouse ones. The read halts 1 residue ahead of the CDR3 end, with the missing end drawn from the germline J gene. The chain employs TRBV17 and TRBJ2-4, with D perhaps matching TRBD1 or TRBD2 (5 bases each). The CDR3 contains 14 residues. Germline V gives CDR1 MNHDT, CDR2 YYDKIL. V lost 2 bases and J 0 bases, leaving 6 bases between the germline ends. The sequenced CDR3 bases are TGTGCTAGCAGTAGACGGGGGAGTCAAAACACCTTGTAC. Translating gives CASSRRGSQNTLY. The entire CDR3 reads CASSRRGSQNTLYF.

This clone was recorded only once. All gene names here are mouse names. Read data end 1 residue before the CDR3 end; the end is taken from the germline J gene. The chain carries TRBV2 and TRBJ2-4; no definite D call. Germline CDR1 and CDR2: LGHNA and YSYQKL. V shed 3 bases and J shed 3 bases, with 4 bases lying between them. The CDR3 runs 12 residues. The part of the CDR3 DNA that was read is TGTGCCAGCAGCCATGAACAAAACACCTTGTAC. Protein: CASSHEQNTLY. The whole CDR3 sequence is CASSHEQNTLYF.

This clone has just a few counts. Gene names refer to mouse genes. Read sequence stops 1 residue before the CDR3 end, and the germline J gene provides the missing end. The gene calls are TRBV16 and TRBJ1-2, with a weak D call TRBD1 (6 bases). Germline V gives CDR1 SGHSA, CDR2 FRNQAP. The CDR3 is 15 amino acids. V was shortened by 5 bases and J by 0 bases, with 13 bases between the two germline ends. Partial CDR3 DNA: TGTGCAAGCAGCCCCGGGACACCTGCAAACTCCGACTACACC. This gives the protein CASSPGTPANSDYT. The CDR3 in its entirety is CASSPGTPANSDYTF.

By frequency in the sample, this clone is medium-sized. Genes and germline come from the mouse. The read halts 1 residue ahead of the CDR3 end, with the missing end drawn from the germline J gene. This chain uses TRBV3 with TRBJ2-3; unclear D gene. The CDR3 is 15 amino acids. V was cut by 5 bases and J by 0 bases, with 12 bases left in between. Germline CDR1 is SNHLY and CDR2 is FYNGKV (reference sequence). The CDR3 DNA, read in part, is TGTGCCAGCAGCCCCTCATATGCTAGTGCAGAAACGCTGTAT. Amino acid sequence: CASSPSYASAETLY. In full, the CDR3 is CASSPSYASAETLYF.

This clone has more than one count but fewer than ten. The genes are named according to mouse. The sequenced part of the CDR3 DNA is TGTGCCAGCAGCGGGACAGATTCTGGAAATACGCTCTAT. Translated: CASSGTDSGNTLY. The CDR3 as a whole reads CASSGTDSGNTLYF. This chain links TRBV3 with TRBJ1-3, with 7 bases fitting TRBD1. The read ends 1 residue before the CDR3 terminus; that terminus is restored from the germline J gene. The CDR3 length is 14 residues. Germline V gene lookup returns CDR1 SNHLY and CDR2 FYNGKV (reference sequence). V shed 5 bases and J 0 bases; nucleotides not matched to a gene: 1.